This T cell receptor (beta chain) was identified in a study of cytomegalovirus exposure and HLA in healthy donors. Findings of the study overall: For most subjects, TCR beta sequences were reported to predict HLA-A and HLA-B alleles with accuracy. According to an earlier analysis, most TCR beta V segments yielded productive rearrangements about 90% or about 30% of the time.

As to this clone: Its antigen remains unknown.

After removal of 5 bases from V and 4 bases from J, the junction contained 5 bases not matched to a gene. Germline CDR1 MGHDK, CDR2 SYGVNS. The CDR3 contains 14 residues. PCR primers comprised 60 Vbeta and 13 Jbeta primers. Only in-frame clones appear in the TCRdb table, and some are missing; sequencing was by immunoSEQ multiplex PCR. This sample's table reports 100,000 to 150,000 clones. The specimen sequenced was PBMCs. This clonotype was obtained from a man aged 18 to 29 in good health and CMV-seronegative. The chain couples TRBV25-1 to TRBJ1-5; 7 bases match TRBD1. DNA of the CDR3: TGTGCCAGCAGTCTGACAGGGAGGAATCAGCCCCAGCATTTT. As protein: CASSLTGRNQPQHF.